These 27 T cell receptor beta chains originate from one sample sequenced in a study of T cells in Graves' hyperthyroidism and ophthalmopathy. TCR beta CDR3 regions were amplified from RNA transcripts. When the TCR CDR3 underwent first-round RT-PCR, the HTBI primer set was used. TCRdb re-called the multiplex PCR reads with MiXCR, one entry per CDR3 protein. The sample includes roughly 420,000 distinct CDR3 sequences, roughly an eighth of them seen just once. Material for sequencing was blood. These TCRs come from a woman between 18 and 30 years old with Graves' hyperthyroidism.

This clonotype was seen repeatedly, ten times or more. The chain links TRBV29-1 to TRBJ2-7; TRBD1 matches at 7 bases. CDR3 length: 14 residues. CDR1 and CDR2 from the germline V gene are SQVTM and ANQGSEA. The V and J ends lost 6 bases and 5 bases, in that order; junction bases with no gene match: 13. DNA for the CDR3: TGCAGCGTCCACAGCCGACAGGGTTTGGACGAGCAGTACTTC. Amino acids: CSVHSRQGLDEQYF.

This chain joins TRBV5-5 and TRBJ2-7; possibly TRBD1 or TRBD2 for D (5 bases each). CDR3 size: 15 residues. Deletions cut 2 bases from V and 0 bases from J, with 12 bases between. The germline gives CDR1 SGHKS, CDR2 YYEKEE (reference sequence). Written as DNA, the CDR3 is TGTGCCAGCAGCTTATGGGACGTGAGCTCCTACGAGCAGTACTTC. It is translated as CASSLWDVSSYEQYF.

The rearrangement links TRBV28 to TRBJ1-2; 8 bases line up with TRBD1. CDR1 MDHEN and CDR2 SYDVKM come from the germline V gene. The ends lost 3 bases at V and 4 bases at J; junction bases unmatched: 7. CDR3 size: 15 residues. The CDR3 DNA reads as TGTGCCAGCAGTTTTCAGGACAGGGCGATCTATGGCTACACCTTC. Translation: CASSFQDRAIYGYTF.

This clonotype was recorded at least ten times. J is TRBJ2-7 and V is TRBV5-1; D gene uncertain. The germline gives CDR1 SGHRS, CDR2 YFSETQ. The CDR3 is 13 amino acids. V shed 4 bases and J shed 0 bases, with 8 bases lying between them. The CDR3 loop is CASSPQTSYEQYF. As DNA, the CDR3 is TGCGCCAGCAGCCCCCAGACCTCCTACGAGCAGTACTTC.

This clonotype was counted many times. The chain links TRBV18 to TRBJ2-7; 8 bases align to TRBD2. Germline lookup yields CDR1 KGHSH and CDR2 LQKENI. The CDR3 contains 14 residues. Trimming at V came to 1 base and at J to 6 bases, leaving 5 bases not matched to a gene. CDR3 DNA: TGTGCCAGCTCACCACTTCCCCGGGGGGGCGAGCAGTACTTC. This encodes CASSPLPRGGEQYF.

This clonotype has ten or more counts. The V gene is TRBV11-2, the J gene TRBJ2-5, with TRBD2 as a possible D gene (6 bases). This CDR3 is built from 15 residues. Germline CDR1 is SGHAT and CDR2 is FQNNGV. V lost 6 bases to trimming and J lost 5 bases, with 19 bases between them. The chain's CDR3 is CASSFINRRVETQYF. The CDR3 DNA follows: TGTGCCAGCAGTTTTATTAACAGGAGGGTTGAGACCCAGTACTTC.

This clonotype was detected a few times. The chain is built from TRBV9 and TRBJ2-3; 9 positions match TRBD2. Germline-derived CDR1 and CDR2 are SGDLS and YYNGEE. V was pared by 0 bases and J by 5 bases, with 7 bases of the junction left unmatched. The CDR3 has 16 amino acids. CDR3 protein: CASSVVSGSRLDTQYF. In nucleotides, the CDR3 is TGTGCCAGCAGCGTAGTTAGCGGGAGTAGATTAGATACGCAGTATTTT.

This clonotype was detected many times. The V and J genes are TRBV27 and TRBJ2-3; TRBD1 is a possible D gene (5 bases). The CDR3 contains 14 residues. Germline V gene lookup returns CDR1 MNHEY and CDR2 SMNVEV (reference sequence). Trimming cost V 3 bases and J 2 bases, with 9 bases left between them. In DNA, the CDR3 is TGTGCCAGCAGTTTTAGACAGCCCACAGATACGCAGTATTTT. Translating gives CASSFRQPTDTQYF.

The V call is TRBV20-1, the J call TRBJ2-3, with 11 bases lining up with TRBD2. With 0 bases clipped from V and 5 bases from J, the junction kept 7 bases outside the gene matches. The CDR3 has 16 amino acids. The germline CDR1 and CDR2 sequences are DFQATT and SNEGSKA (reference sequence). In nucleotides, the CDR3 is TGCAGTGCTAGAGATCCGACTAGCGGGATTATAGATACGCAGTATTTT. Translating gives CSARDPTSGIIDTQYF.

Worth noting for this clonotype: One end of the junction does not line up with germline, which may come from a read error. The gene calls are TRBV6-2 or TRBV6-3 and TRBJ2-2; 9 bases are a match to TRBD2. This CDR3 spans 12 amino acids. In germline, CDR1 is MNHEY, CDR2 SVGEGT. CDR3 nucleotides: TGTGCCAGCAGATTTACTAGCGGGCAGCTGTTTTTT. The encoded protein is CASRFTSGQLFF.

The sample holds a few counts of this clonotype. The DNA for the CDR3 is TGCAGTGCTAGAACGGACAGATTTTACGAGCAGTACTTC. It codes for CSARTDRFYEQYF. The chain joins TRBV20-1 to TRBJ2-7, with D possibly TRBD1 on 6 matching bases. The CDR3 is 13 amino acids. Deletions cut 2 bases from V and 4 bases from J, with 12 bases between. CDR1 is DFQATT and CDR2 is SNEGSKA in the germline V gene (reference sequence).

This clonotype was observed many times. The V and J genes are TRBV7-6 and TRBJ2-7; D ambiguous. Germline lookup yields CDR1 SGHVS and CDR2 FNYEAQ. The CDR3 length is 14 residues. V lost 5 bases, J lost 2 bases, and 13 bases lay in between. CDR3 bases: TGTGCCAGCAGCCCAACATGGAGTACCTACGAGCAGTACTTC. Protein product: CASSPTWSTYEQYF.

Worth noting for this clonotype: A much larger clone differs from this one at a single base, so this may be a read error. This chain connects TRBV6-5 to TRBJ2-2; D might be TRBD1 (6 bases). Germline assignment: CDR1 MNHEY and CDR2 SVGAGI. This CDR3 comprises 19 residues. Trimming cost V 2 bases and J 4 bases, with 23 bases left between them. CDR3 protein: CASSYPGAPGQGPTGELFF. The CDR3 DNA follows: TGTGCCAGCAGTTACCCCGGGGCCCCGGGACAAGGTCCCACCGGGGAGCTGTTTTTT.

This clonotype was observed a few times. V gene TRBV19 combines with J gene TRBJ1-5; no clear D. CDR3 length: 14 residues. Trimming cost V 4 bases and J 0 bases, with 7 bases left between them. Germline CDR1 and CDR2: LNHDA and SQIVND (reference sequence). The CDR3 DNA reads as TGTGCCAGTAGTAGCCAGAATAGCAATCAGCCCCAGCATTTT. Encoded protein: CASSSQNSNQPQHF. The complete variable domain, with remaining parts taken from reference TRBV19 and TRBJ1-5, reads DGGITQSPKYLFRKEGQNVTLSCEQNLNHDAMYWYRQDPGQGLRLIYYSQIVNDFQKGDIAEGYSVSREKKESFPLTVTSAQKNPTAFYLCASSSQNSNQPQHFGDGTRLSIL.

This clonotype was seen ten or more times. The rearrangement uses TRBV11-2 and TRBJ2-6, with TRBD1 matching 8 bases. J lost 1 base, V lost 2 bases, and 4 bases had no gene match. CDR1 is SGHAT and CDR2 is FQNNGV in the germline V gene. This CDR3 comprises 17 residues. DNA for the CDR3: TGTGCCAGCAGCTTACCGACAGGGGCTTCTGGGGCCAACGTCCTGACTTTC. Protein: CASSLPTGASGANVLTF.

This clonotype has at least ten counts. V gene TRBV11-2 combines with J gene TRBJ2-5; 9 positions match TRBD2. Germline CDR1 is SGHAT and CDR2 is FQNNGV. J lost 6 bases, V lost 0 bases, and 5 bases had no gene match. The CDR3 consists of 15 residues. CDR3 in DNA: TGTGCCAGCAGCTTAGAGGGTAGCGGGAGCCAGACCCAGTACTTC. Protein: CASSLEGSGSQTQYF.

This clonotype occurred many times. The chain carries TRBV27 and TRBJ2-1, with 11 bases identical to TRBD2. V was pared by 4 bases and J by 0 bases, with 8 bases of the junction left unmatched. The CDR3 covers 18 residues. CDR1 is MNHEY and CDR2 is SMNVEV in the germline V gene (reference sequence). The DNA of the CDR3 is TGTGCCAGCAGTTCACTCCCGGGACTAGCGGACTCCTACAATGAGCAGTTCTTC. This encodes CASSSLPGLADSYNEQFF.

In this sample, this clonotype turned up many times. The CDR3 region is CASSSDPGHEQFF. DNA of the CDR3: TGTGCCAGCAGCTCCGACCCGGGCCATGAGCAGTTCTTC. The rearrangement joins TRBV11-2 to TRBJ2-1; D is ambiguous. Trimming shortened V by 4 bases and J by 8 bases, and 12 bases separated the two germline ends. Germline CDR1 is SGHAT and CDR2 is FQNNGV. This CDR3 region has 13 residues. The full variable domain, with the rest looked up from reference TRBV11-2 and TRBJ2-1, is EAGVAQSPRYKIIEKRQSVAFWCNPISGHATLYWYQQILGQGPKLLIQFQNNGVVDDSQLPKDRFSAERLKGVDSTLKIQPAKLEDSAVYLCASSSDPGHEQFFGPGTRLTVL.

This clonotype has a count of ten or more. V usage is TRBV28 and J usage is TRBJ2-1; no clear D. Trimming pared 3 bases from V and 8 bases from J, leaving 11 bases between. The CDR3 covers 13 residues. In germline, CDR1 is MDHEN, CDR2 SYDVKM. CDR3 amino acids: CASSLGFGDEQFF. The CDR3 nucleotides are TGTGCCAGCAGTTTGGGGTTCGGCGATGAGCAGTTCTTC.

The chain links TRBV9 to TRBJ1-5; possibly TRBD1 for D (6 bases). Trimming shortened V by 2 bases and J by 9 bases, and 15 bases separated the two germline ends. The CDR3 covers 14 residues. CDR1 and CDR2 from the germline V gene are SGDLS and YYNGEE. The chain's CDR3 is CASSVGTPDGPQHF. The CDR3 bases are TGTGCCAGCAGCGTCGGGACACCCGACGGGCCCCAGCATTTT.

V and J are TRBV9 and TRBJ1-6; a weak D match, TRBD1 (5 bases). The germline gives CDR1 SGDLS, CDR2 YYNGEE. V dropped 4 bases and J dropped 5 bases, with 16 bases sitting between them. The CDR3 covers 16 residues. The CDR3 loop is CASSPYGEGNNSPLHF. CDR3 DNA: TGTGCCAGCAGCCCCTACGGGGAGGGGAATAATTCACCCCTCCACTTT.

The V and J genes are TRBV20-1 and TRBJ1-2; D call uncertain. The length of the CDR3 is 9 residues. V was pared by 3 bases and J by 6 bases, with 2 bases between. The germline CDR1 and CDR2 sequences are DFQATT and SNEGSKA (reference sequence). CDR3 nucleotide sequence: TGCAGTGCTAGCCATGGCTACACCTTC. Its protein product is CSASHGYTF.

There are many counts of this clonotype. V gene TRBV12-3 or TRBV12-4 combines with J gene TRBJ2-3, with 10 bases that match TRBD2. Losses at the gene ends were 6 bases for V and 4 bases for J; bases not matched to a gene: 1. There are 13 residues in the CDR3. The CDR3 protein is CASSGTSADTQYF. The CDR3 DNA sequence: TGTGCCAGCAGCGGGACTAGCGCAGATACGCAGTATTTT.

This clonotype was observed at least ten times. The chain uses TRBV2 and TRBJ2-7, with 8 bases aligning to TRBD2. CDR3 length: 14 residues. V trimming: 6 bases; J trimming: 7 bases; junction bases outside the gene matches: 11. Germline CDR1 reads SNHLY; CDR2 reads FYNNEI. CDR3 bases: TGTGCCAGCAGGGTAGGGACTAGAGAAGATGAGCAGTACTTC. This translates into CASRVGTREDEQYF.

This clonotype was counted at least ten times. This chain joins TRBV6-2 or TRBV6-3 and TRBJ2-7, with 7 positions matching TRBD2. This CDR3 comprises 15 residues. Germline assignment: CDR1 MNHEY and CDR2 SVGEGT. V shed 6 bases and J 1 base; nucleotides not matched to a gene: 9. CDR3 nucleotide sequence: TGTGCCAGCAGGAGCCGGGGGGTCCGGTCCTACGAGCAGTACTTC. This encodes CASRSRGVRSYEQYF.

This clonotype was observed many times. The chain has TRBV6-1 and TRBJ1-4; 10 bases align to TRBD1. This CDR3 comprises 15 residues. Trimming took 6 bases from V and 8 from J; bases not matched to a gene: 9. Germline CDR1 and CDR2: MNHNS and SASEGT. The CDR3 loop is CASRRHGTGVEKLFF. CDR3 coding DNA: TGTGCCAGCAGACGCCATGGGACAGGGGTGGAAAAACTGTTTTTT.

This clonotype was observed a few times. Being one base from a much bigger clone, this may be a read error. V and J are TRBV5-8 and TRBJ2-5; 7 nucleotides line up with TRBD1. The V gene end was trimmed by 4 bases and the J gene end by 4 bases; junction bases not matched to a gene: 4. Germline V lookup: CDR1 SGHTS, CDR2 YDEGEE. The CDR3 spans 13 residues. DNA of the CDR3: TGTGCCAGCAGCCAACAGGGGAGAGAGACCCAGTACTTC. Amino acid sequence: CASSQQGRETQYF.